The rows below give T cell receptor beta chains drawn from one sample of a study of CD8 T cells in Susac syndrome. TCRdb passed the immunoSEQ multiplex PCR reads through MiXCR, listing each CDR3 protein once. The table records some 300,000 distinct CDR3 sequences, roughly 85% of them present only once. The sequenced material came from CD8+ T cells from PBMCs. The receptors originated from a human donor with multiple sclerosis. Each CDR3 is given with its conserved first and last residue. Each record gives: V gene, J gene, clone size, D gene, CDR3 protein, CDR3 DNA. The D gene is left open where the match is weak. Size tells how often a clone was seen (once, few, many) or the class of an expanded clone, and some rows leave it out.

TRBV7-6,TRBJ1-5,-,-,CASSLAGSQPQHF,TGTGCCAGCAGCTTAGCAGGGTCTCAGCCCCAGCATTTT
TRBV10-3,TRBJ2-7,-,TRBD2,CAIGTSGVRSYEQYF,TGTGCCATCGGGACTAGCGGGGTCCGCTCCTACGAGCAGTACTTC
TRBV9,TRBJ2-1,-,TRBD2,CASSAQREIGEQFF,TGTGCCAGCAGCGCCCAGCGGGAGATAGGTGAGCAGTTCTTC
TRBV29-1,TRBJ2-4,-,TRBD1,CSVEGTGLDIQYF,TGCAGCGTTGAGGGGACAGGGCTGGACATTCAGTACTTC
TRBV2,TRBJ2-1,once,-,CASRSVAESYNEQFF,TGTGCCAGCAGGTCTGTAGCGGAGTCCTACAATGAGCAGTTCTTC
TRBV29-1,TRBJ2-7,-,-,CSVVPGAGEQYF,TGCAGCGTTGTGCCAGGGGCGGGGGAGCAGTACTTC
TRBV27,TRBJ1-5,-,-,CASSGGRQPQHF,TGTGCCAGCAGTGGAGGGCGCCAGCCCCAGCATTTT
TRBV6-2/TRBV6-3,TRBJ1-6,-,-,CASGPRQSSYNSPLHF,TGTGCCAGCGGGCCCCGCCAGAGCTCCTATAATTCACCCCTCCACTTT
TRBV6-1,TRBJ2-7,few,-,CASSIDDGVSYEQYF,TGTGCCAGCAGCATTGATGACGGGGTCTCCTACGAGCAGTACTTC
TRBV4-2,TRBJ2-7,-,-,CASSQVGTSYEQYF,TGTGCCAGCAGCCAAGTCGGAACCTCCTACGAGCAGTACTTC
TRBV28,TRBJ2-1,once,-,CASSFTVSEQFF,TGTGCCAGCAGTTTCACAGTCAGTGAGCAGTTCTTC
TRBV7-9,TRBJ2-1,-,TRBD2,CASSLSRAGGPSEQFF,TGTGCCAGCAGCTTATCGCGAGCGGGAGGGCCGAGTGAGCAGTTCTTC
TRBV16,TRBJ2-7,-,TRBD2,CASSRPRGGSSYEQYF,TGTGCCAGCAGCCGACCAAGGGGAGGGAGCTCCTACGAGCAGTACTTC
TRBV27,TRBJ1-2,few,-,CASSLGRSYGYTF,TGTGCCAGCAGTTTGGGACGGAGCTATGGCTACACCTTC
TRBV9,TRBJ2-7,-,-,CASSVGSGHLTYEQYF,TGTGCCAGCAGCGTAGGGAGCGGACACCTTACCTACGAGCAGTACTTC
TRBV30,TRBJ1-1,-,-,CAWGRNTEAFF,TGTGCCTGGGGTAGGAACACTGAAGCTTTCTTT
TRBV30,TRBJ1-1,-,-,CAWSRQLEAFF,TGTGCCTGGAGTAGACAATTAGAAGCTTTCTTT
TRBV7-6,TRBJ1-1,-,-,CASSLNRIQDTEAFF,TGTGCCAGCAGCTTAAACAGGATTCAGGACACTGAAGCTTTCTTT
TRBV11-2,TRBJ2-1,-,TRBD1,CASSDRGSDNEQFF,TGTGCCAGCAGCGACAGGGGTTCCGACAATGAGCAGTTCTTC
TRBV12-3/TRBV12-4,TRBJ2-1,-,TRBD2,CASSLLSGRVSYNEQFF,TGTGCCAGCAGCCTCCTTAGCGGGAGGGTATCCTACAATGAGCAGTTCTTC
TRBV7-9,TRBJ2-7,-,-,CASSSVRVGEQYF,TGTGCCAGCAGCTCGGTCAGGGTGGGCGAGCAGTACTTC
TRBV29-1,TRBJ2-7,few,-,CSVEGQGNEQYF,TGCAGCGTTGAAGGGCAGGGCAACGAGCAGTACTTC
TRBV9,TRBJ2-5,-,-,CASSTEGRSKETQYF,TGTGCCAGCAGCACAGAGGGACGATCAAAAGAGACCCAGTACTTC
TRBV4-1,TRBJ1-5,-,TRBD1,CASSLNRGQQPQHF,TGCGCCAGCAGCCTTAACAGGGGGCAACAGCCCCAGCATTTT
TRBV7-9,TRBJ1-5,-,-,CASSLDGRPQHF,TGTGCCAGCAGCTTAGATGGGAGGCCCCAGCATTTT
TRBV5-4,TRBJ2-2,-,-,CASRLVGTGELFF,TGTGCCAGCAGGCTCGTCGGGACCGGGGAGCTGTTTTTT
TRBV4-1,TRBJ2-7,-,TRBD2,CASSQDLAAYEQYF,TGCGCCAGCAGCCAAGATCTAGCGGCCTACGAGCAGTACTTC
TRBV19,TRBJ1-1,-,-,CASSMTKGTMNTEAFF,TGTGCCAGTAGTATGACCAAGGGCACTATGAACACTGAAGCTTTCTTT
TRBV9,TRBJ2-1,-,-,CASSAGTGPSYNEQFF,TGTGCCAGCAGCGCCGGAACGGGACCCTCCTACAATGAGCAGTTCTTC
TRBV3-1,TRBJ2-1,-,TRBD2,CASSQDEPGLVSRDEQFF,TGTGCCAGCAGCCAAGACGAACCGGGACTAGTTAGTAGGGATGAGCAGTTCTTC
TRBV7-9,TRBJ2-7,-,TRBD2,CASSFPELAGGYEQYF,TGTGCCAGCAGCTTCCCCGAACTAGCGGGAGGGTACGAGCAGTACTTC
TRBV29-1,TRBJ1-2,-,-,CSVEDRSDRRANYGYTF,TGCAGCGTTGAAGACCGAAGCGACAGGCGAGCTAACTATGGCTACACCTTC
TRBV9,TRBJ2-3,-,TRBD2,CASSVAVGLATDTQYF,TGTGCCAGCAGCGTAGCGGTTGGACTAGCCACAGATACGCAGTATTTT
TRBV7-9,TRBJ1-6,few,-,CASSLGQRNNSPLHF,TGTGCCAGCAGCTTAGGACAGAGGAATAATTCACCCCTCCACTTT
TRBV6-5,TRBJ2-3,once,-,CASSYSSSTGDTQYF,TGTGCCAGCAGTTACTCGAGCTCCACGGGGGATACGCAGTATTTT
TRBV28,TRBJ2-2,-,TRBD1,CASSQTGGTGELFF,TGTGCCAGCAGTCAGACAGGGGGCACCGGGGAGCTGTTTTTT